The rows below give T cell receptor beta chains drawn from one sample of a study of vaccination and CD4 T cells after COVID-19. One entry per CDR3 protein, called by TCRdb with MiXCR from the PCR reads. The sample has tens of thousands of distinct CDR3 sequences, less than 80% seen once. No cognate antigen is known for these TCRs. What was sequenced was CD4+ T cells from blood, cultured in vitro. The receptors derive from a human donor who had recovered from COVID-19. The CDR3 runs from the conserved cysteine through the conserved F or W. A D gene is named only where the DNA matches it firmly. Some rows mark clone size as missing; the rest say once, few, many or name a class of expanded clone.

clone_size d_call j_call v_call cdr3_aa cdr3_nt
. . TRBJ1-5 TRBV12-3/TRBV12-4 CATSRGADQPQHF TGTGCCACATCCCGGGGGGCTGATCAGCCCCAGCATTTT
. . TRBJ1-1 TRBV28 CASTVRANTEAFF TGTGCCAGCACAGTGAGGGCGAACACTGAAGCTTTCTTT
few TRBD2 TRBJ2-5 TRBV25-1 CASSEWGGGLQETQYF TGTGCCAGCAGTGAATGGGGCGGGGGATTACAAGAGACCCAGTACTTC
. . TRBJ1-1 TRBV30 CAWKRALGGHVTEAFF TGTGCCTGGAAACGGGCTTTAGGGGGGCACGTCACTGAAGCTTTCTTT
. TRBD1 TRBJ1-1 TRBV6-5 CASSYGDSLNTEAFF TGTGCCAGCAGTTACGGGGACAGTCTCAACACTGAAGCTTTCTTT
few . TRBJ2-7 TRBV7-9 CASSPRDKENYEQYF TGTGCCAGCAGCCCCCGGGACAAGGAAAACTACGAGCAGTACTTC
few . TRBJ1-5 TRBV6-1 CASRMGGSKNQSQHF TGTGCCAGCAGGATGGGGGGATCGAAGAATCAGTCCCAGCATTTT
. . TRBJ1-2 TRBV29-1 CSVDPTGGEVNYGYTF TGCAGCGTTGACCCGACTGGAGGGGAAGTTAACTATGGCTACACCTTC
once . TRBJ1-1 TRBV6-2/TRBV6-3 CASSYSRRVGGTEAFF TGTGCCAGCAGTTACTCGCGCAGAGTGGGCGGCACTGAAGCTTTCTTT
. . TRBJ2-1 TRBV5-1 CASSLGWRDNEQFF TGCGCCAGCAGCTTGGGGTGGAGGGACAATGAGCAGTTCTTC
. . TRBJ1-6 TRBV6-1 CASSAWTTNSPLHF TGTGCCAGCAGTGCGTGGACTACCAATTCACCCCTCCACTTT
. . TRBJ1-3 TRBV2 CANSLGSRNTIYF TGTGCCAATTCCCTGGGTTCCCGAAACACCATATATTTT
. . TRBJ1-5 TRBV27 CASHPNQPQHF TGTGCCAGTCACCCTAATCAGCCCCAGCATTTT
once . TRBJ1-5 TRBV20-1 CSASRGTGNQPQHF TGCAGTGCTTCACGCGGGACGGGGAATCAGCCCCAGCATTTT
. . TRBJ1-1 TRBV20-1 CSARPRVGTEAFF TGCAGTGCACGCCCCAGGGTGGGCACTGAAGCTTTCTTT
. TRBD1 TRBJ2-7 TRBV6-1 CASSVNRGSYEQYF TGTGCCAGCAGTGTCAACAGGGGTTCCTACGAGCAGTACTTC
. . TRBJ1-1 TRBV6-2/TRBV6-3 CASNQGMNTEAFF TGTGCCAGCAATCAGGGTATGAACACTGAAGCTTTCTTT
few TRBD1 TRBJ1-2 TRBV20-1 CSANDRGGYGYTF TGCAGTGCTAATGACAGGGGTGGATATGGCTACACCTTC
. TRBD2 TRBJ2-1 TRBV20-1 CSASSGSLSYNEQFF TGCAGTGCCTCTAGCGGGAGTTTATCCTACAATGAGCAGTTCTTC
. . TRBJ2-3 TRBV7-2 CASSLALRADTQYF TGTGCCAGCAGCTTAGCGCTCAGGGCAGATACGCAGTATTTT
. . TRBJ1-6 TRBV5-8 CASSLVPSPLHF TGTGCCAGCAGCTTAGTGCCTTCACCCCTCCACTTT
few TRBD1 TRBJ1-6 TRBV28 CASSPTGATLHF TGTGCCAGCAGCCCGACAGGGGCCACCCTCCACTTT
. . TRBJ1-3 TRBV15 CATSREGRPSGNTIYF TGTGCCACCAGCAGAGAAGGGCGCCCCTCTGGAAACACCATATATTTT
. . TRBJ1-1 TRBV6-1 CASTLGLSSTEAFF TGTGCCAGCACCTTAGGGTTATCAAGCACTGAAGCTTTCTTT
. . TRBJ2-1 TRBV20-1 CSARDTVGSNEQFF TGCAGTGCTAGAGATACTGTCGGTAGCAATGAGCAGTTCTTC
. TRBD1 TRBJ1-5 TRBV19 CASRWAGTGDQPQHF TGTGCCAGTCGTTGGGCCGGGACAGGGGATCAGCCCCAGCATTTT
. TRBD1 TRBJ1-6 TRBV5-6 CASSSYGTGRSPLHF TGTGCCAGCAGCTCCTACGGGACAGGGCGTTCACCCCTCCACTTT
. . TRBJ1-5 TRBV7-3 CASSYNPTNNQPQHF TGTGCCAGCAGCTATAATCCGACGAACAATCAGCCCCAGCATTTT
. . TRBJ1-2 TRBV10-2 CASRMGRLSSGGDTF TGCGCCAGCAGGATGGGAAGACTCTCCTCCGGTGGGGACACCTTC
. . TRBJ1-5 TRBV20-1 CSAHSGGLDQPQHF TGCAGTGCTCACTCGGGGGGACTTGATCAGCCCCAGCATTTT
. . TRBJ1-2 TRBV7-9 CASTPAVRLTMARYTF TGTGCCAGCACCCCCGCCGTACGCTTAACTATGGCCCGCTACACCTTC
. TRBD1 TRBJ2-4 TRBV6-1 CASSTGQGQNIQYF TGTGCCAGCAGCACGGGACAGGGGCAAAACATTCAGTACTTC
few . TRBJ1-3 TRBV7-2 CASSLSGAGNTIYF TGTGCCAGCAGCTTATCAGGGGCCGGAAACACCATATATTTT
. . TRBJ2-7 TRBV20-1 CSASIPASVSYEQYF TGCAGTGCTAGCATTCCCGCTAGCGTCTCCTACGAGCAGTACTTC
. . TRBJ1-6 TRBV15 CATSRGQANNSPLHF TGTGCCACCAGCAGAGGACAGGCCAATAATTCACCCCTCCACTTT
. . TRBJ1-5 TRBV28 CASSLNLGVQPQHF TGTGCCAGCAGTTTAAACTTGGGGGTTCAGCCCCAGCATTTT
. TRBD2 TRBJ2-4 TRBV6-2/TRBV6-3 CASTLGAGDIAKNIQYF TGTGCCAGCACCCTAGGAGCGGGAGACATAGCCAAAAACATTCAGTACTTC
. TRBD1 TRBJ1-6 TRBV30 CAWSGEGALMNSPLHF TGTGCCTGGAGTGGTGAGGGGGCGCTTATGAATTCACCCCTCCACTTT
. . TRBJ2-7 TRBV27 CASSLFPSGRGTYEQYF TGTGCCAGCAGTTTATTTCCCTCGGGCAGGGGCACCTACGAGCAGTACTTC
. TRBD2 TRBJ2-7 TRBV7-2 CASSSLAGGMSHEQYF TGTGCCAGCAGCTCGCTAGCGGGAGGGATGTCCCACGAGCAGTACTTC
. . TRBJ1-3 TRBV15 CATSRVGGAGNTIYF TGTGCCACCAGCAGAGTGGGGGGCGCTGGAAACACCATATATTTT
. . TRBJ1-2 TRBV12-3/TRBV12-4 CASSLWQGGYTF TGTGCCAGCAGTTTGTGGCAAGGAGGCTACACCTTC
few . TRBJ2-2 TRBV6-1 CASSVSLGRGELFF TGTGCCAGCAGTGTCTCTTTGGGTCGCGGGGAGCTGTTTTTT
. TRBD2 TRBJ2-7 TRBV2 CARRHSGSYEQYF TGTGCCAGACGACATAGCGGGTCCTACGAGCAGTACTTC
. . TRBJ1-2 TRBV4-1 CASSLGGGHNYGYTF TGCGCCAGCAGCCTAGGGGGGGGCCATAACTATGGCTACACCTTC
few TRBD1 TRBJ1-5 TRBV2 CASSGQGSNQPQHF TGTGCCAGCAGTGGACAGGGAAGCAATCAGCCCCAGCATTTT
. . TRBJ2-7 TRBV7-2 CASSLGQGGGEQYF TGTGCCAGCAGCTTAGGGCAGGGCGGTGGCGAGCAGTACTTC
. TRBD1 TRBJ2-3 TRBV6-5 CASSYSMGTGILRDTQYF TGTGCCAGCAGTTACTCGATGGGGACAGGGATATTGCGAGATACGCAGTATTTT
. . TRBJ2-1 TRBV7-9 CASSSKLGLVPPAQDNEQFF TGTGCCAGCAGCTCCAAGTTAGGGCTAGTTCCTCCTGCCCAGGACAATGAGCAGTTCTTC
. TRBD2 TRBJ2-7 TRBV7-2 CASSLALREGGQYF TGTGCCAGCAGCTTAGCGTTGCGGGAGGGCGGGCAGTACTTC
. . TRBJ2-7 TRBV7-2 CASSSNNYEQYF TGTGCCAGCAGCTCCAACAACTACGAGCAGTACTTC
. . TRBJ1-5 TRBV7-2 CASSLVAGTYSNQPQHF TGTGCCAGCAGCTTGGTAGCCGGTACTTATAGCAATCAGCCCCAGCATTTT
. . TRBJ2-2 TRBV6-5 CASSYSQGGNTGELFF TGTGCCAGCAGTTACTCACAGGGAGGTAACACCGGGGAGCTGTTTTTT
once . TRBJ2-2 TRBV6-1 CASSMQTKAAGELFF TGTGCCAGCAGTATGCAGACGAAAGCGGCCGGGGAGCTGTTTTTT
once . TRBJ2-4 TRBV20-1 CSAPYFPGGAKNIQYF TGCAGTGCTCCTTACTTCCCCGGGGGAGCCAAAAACATTCAGTACTTC
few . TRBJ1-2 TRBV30 CAWSPALGTNYGYTF TGTGCCTGGAGTCCGGCTTTGGGAACTAACTATGGCTACACCTTC
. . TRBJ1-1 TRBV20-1 CSASSRRTEAFF TGCAGTGCTAGTAGTCGGCGCACTGAAGCTTTCTTT